This is a list of T cell receptor beta chains from one sample in a study of control samples from healthy donors and cancer patients. The table came from immunoSEQ multiplex PCR; TCRdb's copy has only in-frame clones and leaves some out. The sample contains about 52,000 clones, 95% of which appear only once. The specimen sequenced was blood. The receptors come from a man in his thirties or forties in good health. CDR3s include the opening cysteine and the closing phenylalanine or tryptophan. D genes are given only for firm matches. The size entry is marked missing in some rows and otherwise reads once, few, many or a size class.

J gene	D gene	clone size	V gene	CDR3 protein	CDR3 DNA
TRBJ2-7	-	-	TRBV30	CAWSSGGAYEQYF	TGTGCCTGGAGTTCTGGGGGCGCCTACGAGCAGTACTTC
TRBJ1-2	TRBD1	-	TRBV4-1	CASSHNRGAGYGYTF	TGCGCCAGCAGCCATAACAGGGGTGCGGGCTATGGCTACACCTTC
TRBJ2-7	TRBD1	-	TRBV27	CASSFRGNSYEQYF	TGTGCCAGCAGTTTCAGGGGGAACTCCTACGAGCAGTACTTC
TRBJ1-5	-	-	TRBV7-9	CASSLDGTLNQPQHF	TGTGCCAGCAGCTTAGACGGGACACTCAATCAGCCCCAGCATTTT
TRBJ1-2	-	-	TRBV24-1	CATSPGFGYTF	TGTGCCACCAGTCCAGGGTTTGGCTACACCTTC
TRBJ2-1	TRBD2	once	TRBV3-1/TRBV3-2	CASSQEGTSGYNEQFF	TGTGCCAGCAGCCAAGAAGGGACTAGTGGGTACAATGAGCAGTTCTTC
TRBJ2-2	-	once	TRBV18	CASSLDYAGELFF	TGTGCCAGCTCACTGGACTACGCCGGGGAGCTGTTTTTT
TRBJ1-5	-	-	TRBV9	CASSVGRGNNQPQHF	TGTGCCAGCAGCGTAGGTCGAGGAAACAATCAGCCCCAGCATTTT
TRBJ1-2	-	-	TRBV28	CASSLFFDGYTF	TGTGCCAGCAGTTTATTTTTCGATGGCTACACCTTC
TRBJ1-6	-	-	TRBV27	CASRWGRVQDNSPLHF	TGTGCCAGCAGGTGGGGGCGGGTGCAGGATAATTCACCCCTCCACTTT
TRBJ1-5	TRBD1	-	TRBV11-1	CASSLGTGSPQHF	TGTGCCAGCAGCTTAGGGACAGGGTCGCCCCAGCATTTT
TRBJ1-6	-	-	TRBV5-1	CASGFSGADNSPLHF	TGCGCCAGCGGATTTTCGGGGGCTGATAATTCACCCCTCCACTTT
TRBJ1-5	-	-	TRBV6-5	CASSLGGPSNQPQHF	TGTGCCAGCAGTCTCGGGGGCCCAAGCAATCAGCCCCAGCATTTT
TRBJ1-5	-	-	TRBV19	CASTPQGLSNQPQHF	TGTGCCAGTACCCCACAGGGTTTGAGCAATCAGCCCCAGCATTTT
TRBJ1-2	TRBD1	-	TRBV2	CASSPQQGAVYGYTF	TGTGCCAGCAGTCCACAACAGGGGGCCGTCTATGGCTACACCTTC
TRBJ2-5	TRBD2	-	TRBV30	CAWSGLAGSGETQYF	TGTGCCTGGAGTGGACTAGCGGGATCGGGAGAGACCCAGTACTTC
TRBJ2-2	-	once	TRBV9	CASSVGAGTNTGELFF	TGTGCCAGCAGCGTAGGGGCGGGAACGAACACCGGGGAGCTGTTTTTT
TRBJ2-1	-	-	TRBV5-8	CASSLGSSSYNEQFF	TGTGCCAGCAGCTTGGGCTCCAGCTCCTACAATGAGCAGTTCTTC
TRBJ1-3	-	-	TRBV14	CASSQDFTGRWNTIYF	TGTGCCAGCAGCCAAGATTTTACAGGGAGGTGGAACACCATATATTTT
TRBJ2-7	TRBD2	-	TRBV18	CASSPVSGRGYEQYF	TGTGCCAGCTCACCGGTTAGCGGGAGAGGGTACGAGCAGTACTTC
TRBJ2-1	TRBD1	-	TRBV29-1	CSAWTGGDYNEQFF	TGCAGCGCCTGGACAGGGGGAGATTATAATGAGCAGTTCTTC
TRBJ1-2	-	-	TRBV27	CASWANYGHTF	TGTGCCAGCTGGGCTAACTATGGCCACACCTTC
TRBJ2-5	TRBD2	once	TRBV4-2	CASSQATSGIKETQYF	TGTGCCAGCAGCCAAGCTACTAGCGGGATAAAAGAGACCCAGTACTTC
TRBJ2-1	-	-	TRBV6-5	CASRERGSYNEQFF	TGTGCCAGCAGGGAGCGTGGGAGTTACAATGAGCAGTTCTTC
TRBJ2-4	-	-	TRBV5-4	CASSHSGAENIQYF	TGTGCCAGCAGCCACTCAGGGGCAGAGAACATTCAGTACTTC
TRBJ2-1	TRBD2	-	TRBV18	CASSPQGSGSSSYNEQFF	TGTGCCAGCTCACCACAAGGTAGCGGGAGTAGCTCCTACAATGAGCAGTTCTTC
TRBJ1-1	-	once	TRBV19	CASSRSARATNTEAFF	TGTGCCAGTAGTAGGTCGGCGAGGGCTACGAATACTGAAGCTTTCTTT
TRBJ2-2	-	-	TRBV4-1	CASSQDQEGGAGELFF	TGCGCCAGCAGCCAAGATCAGGAGGGGGGGGCCGGGGAGCTGTTTTTT
TRBJ1-5	-	-	TRBV2	CASSGPGSNQPQHF	TGTGCCAGCAGTGGGCCAGGTAGCAATCAGCCCCAGCATTTT
TRBJ1-5	-	-	TRBV13	CASSLGDSNQPQHF	TGTGCCAGCAGCTTAGGGGACAGCAATCAGCCCCAGCATTTT
TRBJ1-2	TRBD1	-	TRBV6-5	CASRLLQGPYGYTF	TGTGCCAGCAGACTCCTACAGGGGCCCTATGGCTACACCTTC
TRBJ2-3	TRBD1	-	TRBV4-3	CASSQRDSPTDTQYF	TGCGCCAGCAGCCAAAGGGACAGTCCGACGGATACGCAGTATTTT
TRBJ2-2	TRBD2	-	TRBV10-2	CPRRRRASGTGELFF	TGCCCCCGCCGACGCCGGGCTAGCGGGACCGGGGAGCTGTTTTTT
TRBJ2-4	-	once	TRBV6-2/TRBV6-3	CASSPQRAIQYF	TGTGCCAGCAGCCCCCAGCGGGCGATTCAGTACTTC
TRBJ2-1	TRBD2	-	TRBV6-4	CASSREDNNEQFF	TGTGCCAGCAGTCGGGAGGACAACAATGAGCAGTTCTTC
TRBJ2-3	-	-	TRBV6-2/TRBV6-3	CASSYRSGSTDTQYF	TGTGCCAGCAGTTACAGGTCGGGAAGTACGGATACGCAGTATTTT
TRBJ2-2	-	-	TRBV19	CAWWGGLGGELFF	TGTGCCTGGTGGGGGGGGCTTGGCGGGGAGCTGTTTTTT
TRBJ1-5	-	-	TRBV12-3/TRBV12-4	CARLDGNQPQHF	TGTGCCAGATTAGATGGAAATCAGCCCCAGCATTTT
TRBJ1-5	-	-	TRBV19	CASSLTGRVGQPQHF	TGTGCCAGTAGTCTTACAGGGAGAGTGGGTCAGCCCCAGCATTTT
TRBJ1-5	-	-	TRBV21-1	CASSNQADGNQPQHF	TGTGCCAGCAGCAACCAAGCCGACGGCAATCAGCCCCAGCATTTT
TRBJ2-2	TRBD2	-	TRBV6-1	CASSEGSGRIYGELFF	TGTGCCAGCAGTGAAGGCAGCGGGAGAATATACGGGGAGCTGTTTTTT
TRBJ1-1	-	-	TRBV7-2	CASSLRGTEAFF	TGTGCCAGCAGCTTAAGGGGAACTGAAGCTTTCTTT